The subject of this entry is one T cell receptor beta chain. Antigen unknown. The data originate from a study of blood T cells in healthy people across ages. Notes on the study in general: As age increased, TCR beta diversity per million T cells fell in a roughly linear fashion.

Alongside a J-beta primer mix, a sample-barcoded 5' primer served in a second PCR lasting roughly 6 to 12 cycles. Via MiXCR, TCRdb re-called the 5' RACE reads, giving one row per CDR3 protein. Here the sample spans 2 million or so distinct CDR3 sequences, around half being singletons. The CDR3 extends over 16 amino acids. The germline CDR1 and CDR2 sequences are MDHEN and SYDVKM. V lost 7 bases and J lost 6, with 22 bases in between. The chain carries TRBV28 and TRBJ2-1; a weak D match, TRBD2 (6 bases). The specimen sequenced was blood. This TCR was recovered from a woman between 40 and 55 years old in good health. DNA of the CDR3: TGTGCCAGCACCATTGGAGGGATGGGGATTCGCAATGAGCAGTTCTTC. Translating it yields CASTIGGMGIRNEQFF.